This T cell receptor (beta chain) was sequenced in a study of cytomegalovirus exposure and HLA in healthy donors. Study-wide results and limits: Most TCRs appeared rarely, but some public TCRs recurred in many donors. Across donors, sequencing depth was assumed by presence/absence analyses to be roughly uniform. A later analysis reportedly identified an Asian-associated ancestry cluster as carrying fewer N-insertions than the roughly 600-donor mean.

On this clone: Its antigen is unidentified.

This CDR3 has 15 amino acids. V lost 7 bases to trimming and J lost 4 bases, with 19 bases between them. Germline CDR1 and CDR2: LNHDA and SQIVND (reference sequence). Primers included in the PCR were 60 Vbeta and 13 Jbeta primers. Per the original methods: Around 10 million of the about 80 million unique TCR beta chains counted in a later analysis were shared. Profiled with immunoSEQ multiplex PCR; TCRdb holds only in-frame clones, not every one. V and J calls and clone size are copied from that table; D and trimming were computed from the DNA. The table shows roughly 100,000 clones, with 65% to 80% occurring only once.

The sample comprised PBMCs. This rearrangement joins TRBV19 to TRBJ1-2; D is possibly TRBD1 (6 bases). The receptor's source is a female donor in good health and CMV-seropositive. CDR3 in DNA: TGTGCCAGTATGAGGTTACAGGGACGGGGCTATGGCTACACCTTC. Amino acids: CASMRLQGRGYGYTF.